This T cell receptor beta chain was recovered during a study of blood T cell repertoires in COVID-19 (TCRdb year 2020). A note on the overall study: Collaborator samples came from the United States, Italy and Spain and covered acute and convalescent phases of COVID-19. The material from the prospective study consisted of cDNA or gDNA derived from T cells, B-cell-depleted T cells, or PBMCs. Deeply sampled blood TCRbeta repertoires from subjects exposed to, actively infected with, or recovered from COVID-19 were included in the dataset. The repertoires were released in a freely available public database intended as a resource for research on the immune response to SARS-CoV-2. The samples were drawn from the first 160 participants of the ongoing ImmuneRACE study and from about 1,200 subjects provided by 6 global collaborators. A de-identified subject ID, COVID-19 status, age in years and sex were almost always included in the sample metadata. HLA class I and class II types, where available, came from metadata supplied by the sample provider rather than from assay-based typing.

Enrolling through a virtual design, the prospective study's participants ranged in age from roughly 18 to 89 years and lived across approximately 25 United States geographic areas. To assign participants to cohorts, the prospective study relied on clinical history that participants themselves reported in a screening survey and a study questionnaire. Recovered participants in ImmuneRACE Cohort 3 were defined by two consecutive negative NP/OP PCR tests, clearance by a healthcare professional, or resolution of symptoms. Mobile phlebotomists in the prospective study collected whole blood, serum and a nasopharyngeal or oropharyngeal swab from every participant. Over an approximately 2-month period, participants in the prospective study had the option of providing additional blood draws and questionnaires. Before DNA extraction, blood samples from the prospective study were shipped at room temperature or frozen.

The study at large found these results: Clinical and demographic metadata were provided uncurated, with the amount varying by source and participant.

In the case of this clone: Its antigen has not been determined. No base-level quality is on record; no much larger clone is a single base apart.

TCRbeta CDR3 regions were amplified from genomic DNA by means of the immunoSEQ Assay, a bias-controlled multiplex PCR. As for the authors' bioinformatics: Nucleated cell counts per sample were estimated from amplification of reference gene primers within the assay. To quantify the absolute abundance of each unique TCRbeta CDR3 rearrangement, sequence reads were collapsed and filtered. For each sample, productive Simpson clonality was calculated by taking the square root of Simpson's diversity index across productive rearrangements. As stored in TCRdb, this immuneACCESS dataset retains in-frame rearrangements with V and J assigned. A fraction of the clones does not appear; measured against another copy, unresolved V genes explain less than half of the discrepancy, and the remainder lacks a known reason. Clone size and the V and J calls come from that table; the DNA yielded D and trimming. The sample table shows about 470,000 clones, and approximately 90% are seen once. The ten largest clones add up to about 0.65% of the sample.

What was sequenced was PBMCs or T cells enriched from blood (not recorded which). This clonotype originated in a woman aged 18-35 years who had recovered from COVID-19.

The nucleotide sequence is TGTGCCAGTGGCCAGCCCCAGCATTTT. Its protein is CASGQPQHF. The chain links TRBV19 with TRBJ1-5, with the D gene not confidently named. The germline V gene (reference sequence) yields LNHDA for CDR1 and SQIVND for CDR2. Relative to germline, V is 8 bases shorter and J is 7 bases shorter, with 3 bases between their ends. There are 9 amino acids in the CDR3, from cysteine to phenylalanine inclusive. Solely the CDR3 DNA is kept, with 27 bases framed from the first base.